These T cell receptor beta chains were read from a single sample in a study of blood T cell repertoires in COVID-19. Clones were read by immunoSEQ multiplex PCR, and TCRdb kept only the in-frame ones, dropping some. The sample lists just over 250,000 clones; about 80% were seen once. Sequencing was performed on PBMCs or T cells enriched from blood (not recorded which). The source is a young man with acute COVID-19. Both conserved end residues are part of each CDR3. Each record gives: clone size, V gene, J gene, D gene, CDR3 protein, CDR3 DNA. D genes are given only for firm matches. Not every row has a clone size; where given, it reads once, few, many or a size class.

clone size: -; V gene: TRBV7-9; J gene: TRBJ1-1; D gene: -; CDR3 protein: CASSLDGQTTEAFF; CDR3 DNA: TGTGCCAGCAGCCTGGACGGACAGACCACTGAAGCTTTCTTT
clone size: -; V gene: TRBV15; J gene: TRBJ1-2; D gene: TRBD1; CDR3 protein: CATSSPGAGGGYGYTF; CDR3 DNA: TGTGCCACCAGCAGTCCCGGGGCAGGGGGCGGCTATGGCTACACCTTC
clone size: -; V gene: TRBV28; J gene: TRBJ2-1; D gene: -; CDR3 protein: CASHRGGSYNEQFF; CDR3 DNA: TGTGCCAGTCACAGGGGAGGCTCCTACAATGAGCAGTTCTTC
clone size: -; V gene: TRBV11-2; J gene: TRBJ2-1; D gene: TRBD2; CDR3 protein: CASSLASGTISYNEQFF; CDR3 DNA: TGTGCCAGCAGCTTAGCTAGCGGGACAATCTCCTACAATGAGCAGTTCTTC
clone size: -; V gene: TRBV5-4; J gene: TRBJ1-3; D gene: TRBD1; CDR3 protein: CASSLAGGQGASGNTIYF; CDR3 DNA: TGTGCCAGCAGCTTGGCAGGGGGACAGGGGGCTTCTGGAAACACCATATATTTT
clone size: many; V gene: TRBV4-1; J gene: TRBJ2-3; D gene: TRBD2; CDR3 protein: CASSQVQLAGTDTQYF; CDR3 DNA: TGCGCCAGCAGCCAAGTTCAGCTAGCGGGTACAGATACGCAGTATTTT
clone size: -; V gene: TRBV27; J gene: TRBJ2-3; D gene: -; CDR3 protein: CASHRADTQYF; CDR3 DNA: TGTGCCTCCCACAGGGCAGATACGCAGTATTTT
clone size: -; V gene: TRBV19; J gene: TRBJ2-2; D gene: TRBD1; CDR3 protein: CASRRQGYTGELFF; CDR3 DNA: TGTGCCAGTAGGCGACAGGGCTACACCGGGGAGCTGTTTTTT
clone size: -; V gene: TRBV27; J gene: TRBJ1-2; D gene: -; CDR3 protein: CASSPDSGFDGYTF; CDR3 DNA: TGTGCCAGCAGCCCCGACTCGGGATTCGATGGCTACACCTTC
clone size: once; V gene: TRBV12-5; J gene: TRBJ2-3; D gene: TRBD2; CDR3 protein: CATEGLAGGDTQYF; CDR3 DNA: TGTGCTACCGAGGGGCTAGCGGGAGGCGATACGCAGTATTTT
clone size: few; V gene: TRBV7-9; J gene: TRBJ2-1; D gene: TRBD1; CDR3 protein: CASRRSPGTGNNEQFF; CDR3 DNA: TGTGCCAGCAGACGAAGCCCCGGGACAGGGAACAATGAGCAGTTCTTC
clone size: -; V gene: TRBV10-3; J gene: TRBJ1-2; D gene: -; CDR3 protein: CAITRDLYYGYTF; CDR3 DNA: TGTGCCATCACTAGGGACTTGTACTATGGCTACACCTTC
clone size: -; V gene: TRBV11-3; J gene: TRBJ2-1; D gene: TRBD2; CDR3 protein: CASSPPRVSGRAAEQFF; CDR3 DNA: TGTGCCAGCAGCCCCCCTCGGGTGAGCGGGAGGGCCGCTGAGCAGTTCTTC
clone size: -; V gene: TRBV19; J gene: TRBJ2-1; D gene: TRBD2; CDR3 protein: CASSIDDRSGRSWLF; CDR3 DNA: TGTGCCAGTAGTATAGATGATCGCAGCGGGAGGTCCTGGCTCTTC
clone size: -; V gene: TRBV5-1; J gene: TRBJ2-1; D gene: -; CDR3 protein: CARATEQPEKDYNEQFF; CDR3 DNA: TGTGCCAGAGCGACCGAGCAGCCTGAAAAGGATTACAATGAGCAGTTCTTC
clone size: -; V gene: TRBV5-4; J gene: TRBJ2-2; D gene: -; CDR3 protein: CASSRNTGELFF; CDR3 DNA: TGTGCCAGCAGCCGTAACACCGGGGAGCTGTTTTTT
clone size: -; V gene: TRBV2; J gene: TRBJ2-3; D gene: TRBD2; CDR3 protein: CASMPRGGFADTQYF; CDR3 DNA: TGTGCCAGCATGCCTCGGGGGGGCTTCGCAGATACGCAGTATTTT